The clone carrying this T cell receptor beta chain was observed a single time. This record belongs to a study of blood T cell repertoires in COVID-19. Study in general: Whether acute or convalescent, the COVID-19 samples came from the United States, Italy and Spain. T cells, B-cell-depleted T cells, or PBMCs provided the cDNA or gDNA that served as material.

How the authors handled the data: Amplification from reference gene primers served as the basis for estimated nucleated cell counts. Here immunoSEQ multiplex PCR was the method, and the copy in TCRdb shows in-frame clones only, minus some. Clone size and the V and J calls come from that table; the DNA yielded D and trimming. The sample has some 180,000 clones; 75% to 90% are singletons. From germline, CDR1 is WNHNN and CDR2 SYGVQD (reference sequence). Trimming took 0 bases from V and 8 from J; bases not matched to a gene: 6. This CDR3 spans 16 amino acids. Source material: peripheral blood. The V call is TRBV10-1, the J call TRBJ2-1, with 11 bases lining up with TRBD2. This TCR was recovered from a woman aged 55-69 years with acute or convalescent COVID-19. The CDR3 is CASSESSGRAIDEQFF. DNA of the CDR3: TGCGCCAGCAGTGAGTCTAGCGGGAGGGCCATTGATGAGCAGTTCTTC.